This paragraph reports one TCR beta chain. CDR3 length: 15 residues. Trimming took 1 base from V and 5 from J, leaving 12 bases between them. Per germline, CDR1 LNHDA and CDR2 SQIVND (reference sequence). This entry comes from a study of tumor-infiltrating lymphocytes in localized non-small cell lung cancer. The data were produced by immunoSEQ multiplex PCR, yet TCRdb's version contains in-frame clones alone and is incomplete. Counted here are about 8,400 clones, roughly 80% occurring once; the ten biggest clones make up roughly an eighth. This receptor was taken from a human donor with non-small cell lung cancer. Sequenced input: uninvolved lung tissue not adjacent to the tumor. The chain employs TRBV19 and TRBJ1-5; a possible D gene is TRBD1 (5 bases). The CDR3 spells CASSIGWGSDQPQHF. DNA of the CDR3: TGTGCCAGTAGTATAGGATGGGGCTCGGATCAGCCCCAGCATTTT.